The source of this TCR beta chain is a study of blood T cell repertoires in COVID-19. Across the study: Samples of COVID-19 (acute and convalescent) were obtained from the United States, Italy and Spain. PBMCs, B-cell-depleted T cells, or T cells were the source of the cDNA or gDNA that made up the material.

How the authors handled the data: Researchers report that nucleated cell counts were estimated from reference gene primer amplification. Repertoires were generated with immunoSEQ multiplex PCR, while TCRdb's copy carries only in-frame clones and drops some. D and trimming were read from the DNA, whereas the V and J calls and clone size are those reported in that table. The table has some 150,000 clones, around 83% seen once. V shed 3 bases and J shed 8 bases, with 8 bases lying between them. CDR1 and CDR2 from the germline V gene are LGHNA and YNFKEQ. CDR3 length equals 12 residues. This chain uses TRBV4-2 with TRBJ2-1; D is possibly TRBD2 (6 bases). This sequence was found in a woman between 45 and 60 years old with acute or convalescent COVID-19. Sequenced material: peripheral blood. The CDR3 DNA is TGTGCCAGCAGCCACGGGACTCATGAGCAGTTCTTC. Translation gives CASSHGTHEQFF.